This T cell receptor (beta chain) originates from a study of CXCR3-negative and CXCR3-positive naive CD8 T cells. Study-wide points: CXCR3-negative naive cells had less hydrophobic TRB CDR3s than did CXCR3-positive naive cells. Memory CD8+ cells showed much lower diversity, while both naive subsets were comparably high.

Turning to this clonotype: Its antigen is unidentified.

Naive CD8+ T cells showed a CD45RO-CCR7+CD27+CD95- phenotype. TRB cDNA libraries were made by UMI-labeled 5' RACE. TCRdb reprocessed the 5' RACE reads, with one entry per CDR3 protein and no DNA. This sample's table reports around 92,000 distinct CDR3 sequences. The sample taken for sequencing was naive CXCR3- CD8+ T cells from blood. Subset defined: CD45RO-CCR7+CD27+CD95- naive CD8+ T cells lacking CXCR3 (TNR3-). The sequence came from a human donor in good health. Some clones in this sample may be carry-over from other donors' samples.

CDR3 region: CASSSLPGYEQYF. This sequence joins TRBV7-3 and TRBJ2-7; the D gene TCRdb calls, TRBD2, cannot be checked with no DNA. Per germline, CDR1 SGHTA and CDR2 FQGTGA. There are 13 residues in the CDR3.